These 12 T cell receptor beta chains originate from one sample sequenced in a study of T cells after yellow fever vaccination. TCRdb re-called the 5' RACE reads with MiXCR, one entry per CDR3 protein. The data contain about 230,000 distinct CDR3 sequences, around 6.7% of them seen just once; the ten biggest clones take up more than 1%. This specimen was CD4+ T cells sorted from PBMCs, taken on the day of the yellow fever booster vaccination. The receptor set was obtained from a man in his thirties or forties who received the YFV17D yellow fever vaccine.

The rearrangement joins TRBV6-5 to TRBJ2-3, with D maybe TRBD1 (6 bases). The ends were cut back, 2 bases at V and 4 bases at J, with 7 bases in the middle. The CDR3 length is 13 residues. CDR1 and CDR2 from the germline V gene are MNHEY and SVGAGI. The CDR3 region is CASSYGGSDTQYF. As DNA, the CDR3 is TGTGCCAGCAGTTACGGGGGCTCAGATACGCAGTATTTT.

The chain links TRBV20-1 to TRBJ2-2; no definite D call. The V end was cut by 1 base, the J end by 7 bases, with 13 bases between. Germline-derived CDR1 and CDR2 are DFQATT and SNEGSKA (reference sequence). This CDR3 contains 14 residues. The CDR3 region has the DNA TGCAGTGCTAGAGGCTCATTCGGAGTCGGGGAGCTGTTTTTT. This translates into CSARGSFGVGELFF.

The sample holds many counts of this clonotype. V usage is TRBV29-1 and J usage is TRBJ2-1; D remains unclear. CDR3 size: 13 residues. Germline CDR1 SQVTM, CDR2 ANQGSEA. V lost 8 bases and J lost 6, with 17 bases in between. CDR3 protein: CSLAPVGRNEQFF. As DNA, the CDR3 is TGCAGCCTTGCCCCAGTGGGTCGCAATGAGCAGTTCTTC.

This clonotype was detected only a few times. The chain links TRBV5-1 to TRBJ1-1; perhaps TRBD1 as D (6 bases). Germline CDR1 is SGHRS and CDR2 is YFSETQ. This CDR3 has 15 residues. Trimming took 0 bases from V and 1 from J, leaving 10 bases between them. The CDR3 sequence is CASSLGQGTNTEAFF. CDR3 coding DNA: TGCGCCAGCAGCTTGGGGCAGGGGACGAACACTGAAGCTTTCTTT.

A few counts support this clonotype. This chain connects TRBV30 to TRBJ1-1; no clear D gene. Trimming cost V 3 bases and J 0 bases, with 11 bases left between them. Germline V gene data show CDR1 as GTSNPN and CDR2 as SVGIG (reference sequence). This CDR3 comprises 14 residues. The CDR3 is CAWRISGMNTEAFF. CDR3 in DNA: TGTGCCTGGAGAATCAGCGGAATGAACACTGAAGCTTTCTTT.

The chain recombines TRBV3-1 with TRBJ2-7; possibly TRBD1 or TRBD2 for D (5 bases each). The CDR3 totals 14 residues. V shed 2 bases and J shed 7 bases, with 15 bases lying between them. Germline CDR1 reads LGHDT; CDR2 reads YNNKEL (reference sequence). The CDR3 here is CASSQPGRREEQYF. The CDR3 region has the DNA TGTGCCAGCAGCCAACCGGGACGCAGGGAGGAGCAGTACTTC.

This clonotype has a handful of counts. The genes are TRBV20-1 and TRBJ1-2, with TRBD1 as a possible D gene (5 bases). Germline values: CDR1 DFQATT, CDR2 SNEGSKA (reference sequence). V was shortened by 0 bases and J by 8 bases, with 16 bases between the two germline ends. The CDR3 has 14 amino acids. The CDR3 region has the DNA TGCAGTGCTAGAGATCGGGGGATGTCCGACGGCTACACCTTC. This gives the protein CSARDRGMSDGYTF.

This clonotype was seen a few times. The rearrangement links TRBV6-2 or TRBV6-3 to TRBJ1-2; D gene unclear. The CDR3 totals 11 residues. The V gene's germline CDR1 is MNHEY and CDR2 SVGEGT. The V end was cut by 7 bases, the J end by 5 bases, with 8 bases between. CDR3 region: CASTAGYGYTF. Written as DNA, the CDR3 is TGTGCCAGCACAGCGGGGTATGGCTACACCTTC.

This clonotype has a count of ten or more. The chain recombines TRBV5-1 with TRBJ2-6, with D possibly matching TRBD2 (5 bases). CDR3 size: 16 residues. V gave up 0 bases and J gave up 4 bases, with 11 bases separating them. Per germline, CDR1 SGHRS and CDR2 YFSETQ. CDR3 DNA: TGCGCCAGCAGCTTGGACCCGGGGAACGGGGCCAACGTCCTGACTTTC. This codes for CASSLDPGNGANVLTF.

The V call is TRBV7-2, the J call TRBJ2-7, with D unresolved. The CDR3 length is 14 residues. Trimming took off 0 bases at V and 2 bases at J, with 8 bases between the two ends. Looked up from germline, CDR1 is SGHTA and CDR2 is FQGNSA. CDR3 sequence: CASSLADGPYEQYF. The CDR3 DNA follows: TGTGCCAGCAGCTTAGCTGACGGCCCCTACGAGCAGTACTTC.

In its sample, this clonotype was seen once. Just one base apart from a much larger clone, this may be a read error. The chain recombines TRBV5-8 with TRBJ2-5; D remains ambiguous. In germline, CDR1 is SGHTS, CDR2 YDEGEE. The V gene lost 3 bases and the J gene lost 0 bases, with 15 bases spanning the gap. The CDR3 spans 16 residues. The CDR3 nucleotides are TGTGCCAGCAGCTGGTACTATTCTTTGTACCAAGAGACCCAGTACTTC. Translating gives CASSWYYSLYQETQYF.

In its sample, this clonotype was seen many times. In DNA, the CDR3 is TGTGCCTCTCAGGGGTGGAACAATGAGCAGTTCTTC. Translated, it gives CASQGWNNEQFF. V is TRBV6-1 and J is TRBJ2-1, with D possibly TRBD1 on 6 matching bases. Trimming took off 11 bases at V and 5 bases at J, with 13 bases between the two ends. CDR1 MNHNS and CDR2 SASEGT come from the germline V gene. CDR3 size: 12 residues.